Shown below are 32 T cell receptor beta chains from a single sample sequenced in a study of blood T cell repertoires in COVID-19. TCRdb's table, derived via immunoSEQ multiplex PCR, lists solely in-frame clones and lacks some. The table records over 200,000 clones, roughly nine tenths of them present only once. The sample consisted of peripheral blood. The receptor source for this set is a man between 35 and 55 years old with acute or convalescent COVID-19.

The CDR3, as DNA: TGTGCCAGCAGTTTAACCCGTTCGGCTAGCGGGAGGGGCGAGCAGTACTTC. This sequence encodes CASSLTRSASGRGEQYF. This chain uses TRBV27 with TRBJ2-7; 12 nucleotides line up with TRBD2. Germline assignment: CDR1 MNHEY and CDR2 SMNVEV (reference sequence). Unmatched junction bases numbered 11, after V lost 2 bases and J lost 6 bases. The CDR3 loop spans 17 amino acids.

The J gene is TRBJ2-1, the V gene TRBV19, with 8 positions matching TRBD2. After removal of 5 bases from V and 5 bases from J, the junction contained 2 bases not matched to a gene. The CDR3 has 13 amino acids. Per germline, CDR1 LNHDA and CDR2 SQIVND (reference sequence). CDR3 sequence (DNA): TGTGCCAGTAGTGGACTAGCCGACAATGAGCAGTTCTTC. Encoded protein: CASSGLADNEQFF. Looking up the rest from reference TRBV19 and TRBJ2-1 gives the full variable domain: DGGITQSPKYLFRKEGQNVTLSCEQNLNHDAMYWYRQDPGQGLRLIYYSQIVNDFQKGDIAEGYSVSREKKESFPLTVTSAQKNPTAFYLCASSGLADNEQFFGPGTRLTVL.

The chain links TRBV19 to TRBJ1-2; the D gene is possibly TRBD1 (6 bases). Trimming took 3 bases from V and 5 from J, leaving 13 bases between them. Germline CDR1 LNHDA, CDR2 SQIVND (reference sequence). This CDR3 contains 14 residues. The CDR3 sequence: CASSITGSRYGYTF. The CDR3 nucleotides read TGTGCCAGTAGTATCACAGGGTCGAGATATGGCTACACCTTC.

The CDR3 nucleotides read TGTGCCACCAGTGATCCCCGAGCGGGAGAGGGCACAGATACGCAGTATTTT. Translated, it gives CATSDPRAGEGTDTQYF. This chain joins TRBV24-1 and TRBJ2-3; TRBD2 agrees at 8 bases. Germline loops: CDR1 KGHDR, CDR2 SFDVKD. V shed 3 bases and J 1 base; nucleotides not matched to a gene: 8. This CDR3 contains 17 residues.

The chain uses TRBV4-3 and TRBJ2-2, with 8 bases identical to TRBD2. The ends lost 0 bases at V and 0 bases at J; junction bases unmatched: 6. Germline V lookup: CDR1 LGHNA, CDR2 YSLEER. CDR3 length equals 18 residues. The DNA for the CDR3 is TGCGCCAGCAGCCAAGAGAGTAGCGGGGATACGAACACCGGGGAGCTGTTTTTT. This codes for CASSQESSGDTNTGELFF.

The chain links TRBV19 to TRBJ2-7; a possible D gene is TRBD1 (6 bases). V lost 1 base to trimming and J lost 3 bases, with 16 bases between them. Germline CDR1 reads LNHDA; CDR2 reads SQIVND (reference sequence). CDR3 length: 16 amino acids. CDR3 in DNA: TGTGCCAGTAGTATAGGCCCGGGCAGGGGCTTCTACGAGCAGTACTTC. Translation: CASSIGPGRGFYEQYF.

The chain is built from TRBV5-1 and TRBJ2-3; 10 bases match TRBD2. J lost 1 base, V lost 2 bases, and 10 bases had no gene match. Germline CDR1 reads SGHRS; CDR2 reads YFSETQ. The length of the CDR3 is 18 residues. CDR3 bases: TGCGCCAGCAGCTTCTCCCTTCTAGCGGGGGCGGGCACAGATACGCAGTATTTT. It specifies CASSFSLLAGAGTDTQYF.

CDR3 region: CASSPGGQMQYF. The DNA of the CDR3 is TGTGCCAGCAGTCCTGGGGGACAGATGCAGTATTTT. The rearrangement uses TRBV14 and TRBJ2-3; 7 positions match TRBD1. The germline V gene has CDR1 SGHDN and CDR2 FVKESK. This CDR3 is built from 12 residues. The J segment lost 11 bases and the V segment lost 6 bases, leaving 8 bases of the junction unmatched. Filled out from reference TRBV14 and TRBJ2-3, the complete variable domain reads EAGVTQFPSHSVIEKGQTVTLRCDPISGHDNLYWYRRVMGKEIKFLLHFVKESKQDESGMPNNRFLAERTGGTYSTLKVQPAELEDSGVYFCASSPGGQMQYFGPGTRLTVL.

The chain couples TRBV3-1 (or the pseudogene TRBV3-2) to TRBJ1-1; D is possibly TRBD1 (6 bases). This CDR3 has 14 residues. V dropped 1 base and J dropped 4 bases, with 10 bases sitting between them. Per the germline V gene, CDR1 is LGHDT and CDR2 is YNNKEL (reference sequence). The CDR3 nucleotides read TGTGCCAGCAGCCAAGCGGGGGGCACCACTGAAGCTTTCTTT. Residues: CASSQAGGTTEAFF.

The genes are TRBV6-6 and TRBJ1-1, with 7 bases matching TRBD1. The CDR3 runs to 13 residues. The ends lost 6 bases at V and 5 bases at J; junction bases unmatched: 6. Germline V CDR1 and CDR2: MNHNY, SVGAGI (reference sequence). The CDR3 is CASSRQGGTEAFF. DNA for the CDR3: TGTGCCAGCAGCAGACAGGGTGGGACTGAAGCTTTCTTT.

In nucleotides, the CDR3 is TGTGCCAGCAGACAGCTCGGACAGGGTGCGGTCGGTGAGCAGTTCTTC. This translates into CASRQLGQGAVGEQFF. The chain recombines TRBV6-6 with TRBJ2-1; 8 bases match TRBD1. This CDR3 is built from 16 residues. Germline V gene data show CDR1 as MNHNY and CDR2 as SVGAGI (reference sequence). The ends lost 6 bases at V and 9 bases at J; junction bases unmatched: 16.

The rearrangement joins TRBV6-5 to TRBJ2-3; 7 bases agree with TRBD1. The CDR3 length is 14 residues. Germline V lookup: CDR1 MNHEY, CDR2 SVGAGI. V lost 5 bases, J lost 4 bases, and 6 bases stayed unmatched. The CDR3, as DNA: TGTGCCAGCAGTCCTCGACAGGGAGCAGATACGCAGTATTTT. It encodes CASSPRQGADTQYF.

V usage is TRBV6-5 and J usage is TRBJ2-3; TRBD1 aligns across 8 bases. Germline CDR1 MNHEY, CDR2 SVGAGI. There are 14 residues in the CDR3. The junction had 4 bases not matched to a gene; V was cut back by 6 bases and J by 2 bases. The CDR3 reads CASRTGQVTDTQYF. The CDR3, as DNA: TGTGCCAGCAGGACGGGACAGGTCACAGATACGCAGTATTTT.

This chain links TRBV5-1 with TRBJ1-4; D not resolved. The CDR3 spans 14 residues. V dropped 0 bases and J dropped 2 bases, with 5 bases sitting between them. Germline-derived CDR1 and CDR2 are SGHRS and YFSETQ. CDR3: CASSLDSTNEKLFF. In DNA, the CDR3 is TGCGCCAGCAGCTTGGACAGTACTAATGAAAAACTGTTTTTT.

The chain employs TRBV6-5 and TRBJ2-3; weak D call: TRBD2 (5 bases). CDR3 length equals 15 residues. In germline, CDR1 is MNHEY, CDR2 SVGAGI. Trimming took off 6 bases at V and 1 base at J, with 14 bases between the two ends. The CDR3 is CASRRADLGTDTQYF. CDR3 DNA sequence: TGTGCCAGCAGAAGAGCGGACCTAGGCACAGATACGCAGTATTTT.

This chain links TRBV7-9 with TRBJ2-5; a possible D gene is TRBD1 (7 bases). Germline CDR1 SEHNR, CDR2 FQNEAQ (reference sequence). The CDR3 sequence is 15 residues long. Trimming left V 3 bases short and J 2 bases short, with 13 bases between. The DNA for the CDR3 is TGTGCCAGCAGCTTCCAGGGGGGCGGTCAAGAGACCCAGTACTTC. This encodes CASSFQGGGQETQYF.

The rearrangement joins TRBV3-1 (or the pseudogene TRBV3-2) to TRBJ1-2; 7 bases fit TRBD1. The CDR3 spans 14 residues. Losses at the gene ends were 0 bases for V and 7 bases for J; bases not matched to a gene: 5. Germline V gene lookup returns CDR1 LGHDT and CDR2 YNNKEL (reference sequence). CDR3 nucleotide sequence: TGTGCCAGCAGCCAAGATCTGGACAGGAGTGGCTACACCTTC. It encodes CASSQDLDRSGYTF.

The V gene is TRBV9, the J gene TRBJ1-4; the match to TRBD1 covers 7 bases. The germline V gene has CDR1 SGDLS and CDR2 YYNGEE. This CDR3 is 15 amino acids long. With 3 bases clipped from V and 8 bases from J, the junction kept 10 bases outside the gene matches. CDR3 DNA sequence: TGTGCCAGCAGCGCAGAGGACAGGAGGGGGGAAAAACTGTTTTTT. Amino acid sequence: CASSAEDRRGEKLFF.

The CDR3 DNA follows: TGTGCCAGCAGCGACCCCACAGGGGGCGCGTCCACTGAAGCTTTCTTT. As protein: CASSDPTGGASTEAFF. The gene calls are TRBV2 and TRBJ1-1, with TRBD1 matching over 9 bases. Germline CDR1 reads SNHLY; CDR2 reads FYNNEI. The CDR3 is made up of 16 amino acids. The V and J ends lost 6 bases and 4 bases, in that order; junction bases with no gene match: 12.

This chain connects TRBV18 to TRBJ2-1; 7 nucleotides align to TRBD2. The CDR3 loop spans 14 amino acids. CDR1 and CDR2 (germline): KGHSH, LQKENI. The V gene end was trimmed by 7 bases and the J gene end by 6 bases; junction bases not matched to a gene: 9. CDR3 bases: TGTGCCAGCTTAGGAGGCAGGGAGGGCAATGAGCAGTTCTTC. Its protein is CASLGGREGNEQFF. Together with reference TRBV18 and TRBJ2-1, the CDR3 gives the full variable domain: NAGVMQNPRHLVRRRGQEARLRCSPMKGHSHVYWYRQLPEEGLKFMVYLQKENIIDESGMPKERFSAEFPKEGPSILRIQQVVRGDSAAYFCASLGGREGNEQFFGPGTRLTVL.

J is TRBJ2-7 and V is TRBV5-4, with TRBD1 identical over 9 bases. CDR1 is SGHNT and CDR2 is YYREEE in the germline V gene (reference sequence). This CDR3 comprises 16 residues. The trim removed 4 bases at V and 0 bases at J, leaving 8 bases unmatched. The CDR3 here is CASSQRTGATSYEQYF. In DNA form, the CDR3 reads TGTGCCAGCAGCCAGCGGACAGGGGCAACCTCCTACGAGCAGTACTTC.

The chain employs TRBV27 and TRBJ2-7; 7 bases align to TRBD2. The V and J ends lost 6 bases and 0 bases, in that order; junction bases with no gene match: 14. The CDR3 contains 17 residues. CDR1 is MNHEY, CDR2 SMNVEV, per germline (reference sequence). The CDR3 sequence is CASRTSLASGLSYEQYF. DNA of the CDR3: TGTGCCAGCAGGACCTCACTGGCTAGCGGACTCTCCTACGAGCAGTACTTC.

The chain combines TRBV5-1 with TRBJ2-1; possibly TRBD2 for D (5 bases). CDR1 and CDR2 from the germline V gene are SGHRS and YFSETQ. V was trimmed by 3 bases and J by 9 bases, leaving 13 bases between them. The CDR3 spans 13 residues. Here the CDR3 reads CASSSQDEGEQFF. In nucleotides, the CDR3 is TGCGCCAGCAGCTCGCAAGATGAGGGTGAGCAGTTCTTC.

The rearrangement joins TRBV30 to TRBJ2-6; 7 bases align to TRBD2. Per germline, CDR1 GTSNPN and CDR2 SVGIG (reference sequence). The CDR3 has 15 amino acids. After removal of 0 bases from V and 1 base from J, the junction contained 0 bases not matched to a gene. CDR3 nucleotide sequence: TGTGCCTGGAGTGTCGGGAGGTCTGGGGCCAACGTCCTGACTTTC. This codes for CAWSVGRSGANVLTF.

The chain combines TRBV18 with TRBJ2-7; D possibly corresponds to TRBD2 (6 bases). The CDR3 is made up of 14 amino acids. V was shortened by 4 bases and J by 3 bases, with 13 bases between the two germline ends. Germline CDR1 KGHSH, CDR2 LQKENI. The DNA for the CDR3 is TGTGCCAGCTCACTTGGTGCTAGCGACTACGAGCAGTACTTC. Translation: CASSLGASDYEQYF. Supplemented by reference TRBV18 and TRBJ2-7, the full variable domain reads NAGVMQNPRHLVRRRGQEARLRCSPMKGHSHVYWYRQLPEEGLKFMVYLQKENIIDESGMPKERFSAEFPKEGPSILRIQQVVRGDSAAYFCASSLGASDYEQYFGPGTRLTVT.

V and J are TRBV4-3 and TRBJ2-7; D unresolved. This CDR3 has 12 amino acids. The germline V gene has CDR1 LGHNA and CDR2 YSLEER. Trimming cost V 5 bases and J 7 bases, with 12 bases left between them. The CDR3 loop is CASSGTWREQYF. The CDR3 DNA follows: TGCGCCAGCAGCGGCACTTGGCGGGAGCAGTACTTC.

The rearrangement uses TRBV21-1 and TRBJ1-2; the D call of TRBD1 is as the table states it, not checked on the DNA. TRBV21-1 is tagged as a pseudogene. The CDR3 has 16 amino acids. CDR3 sequence: CASSKRPGQRNYGYTF. CDR3 DNA sequence: TGTGCCAGCAGCAAAAGACCGGGACAGCGAAACTATGGCTACACCTTC.

The chain links TRBV7-9 to TRBJ1-4, with a weak D call TRBD1 (6 bases). V shed 5 bases and J shed 8 bases, with 18 bases lying between them. Germline V gene data show CDR1 as SEHNR and CDR2 as FQNEAQ (reference sequence). CDR3 length equals 15 residues. The CDR3 protein is CASSPRRHRDEKLFF. The CDR3 nucleotides are TGTGCCAGCAGCCCCCGGAGGCACAGGGACGAAAAACTGTTTTTT.

This sequence joins TRBV19 and TRBJ2-7; the match to TRBD2 covers 8 bases. This CDR3 has 15 amino acids. After removal of 1 base from V and 3 bases from J, the junction contained 5 bases not matched to a gene. Germline CDR1 and CDR2: LNHDA and SQIVND (reference sequence). CDR3 region: CASSIVAGGNYEQYF. DNA of the CDR3: TGTGCCAGTAGTATAGTTGCGGGGGGCAACTACGAGCAGTACTTC. Variable domain in full (rest from reference TRBV19 and TRBJ2-7): DGGITQSPKYLFRKEGQNVTLSCEQNLNHDAMYWYRQDPGQGLRLIYYSQIVNDFQKGDIAEGYSVSREKKESFPLTVTSAQKNPTAFYLCASSIVAGGNYEQYFGPGTRLTVT.

The chain carries TRBV19 and TRBJ1-5; unclear D gene. Looked up from germline, CDR1 is LNHDA and CDR2 is SQIVND (reference sequence). V lost 6 bases, J lost 1 base, and 13 bases lay in between. This CDR3 is 15 amino acids long. The CDR3 loop is CASSPWEPSNQPQHF. The CDR3 DNA reads as TGTGCCAGTAGCCCCTGGGAGCCAAGCAATCAGCCCCAGCATTTT.

This sequence joins TRBV7-9 and TRBJ2-5; 10 bases match TRBD1. Germline CDR1 reads SEHNR; CDR2 reads FQNEAQ (reference sequence). The CDR3 is 17 residues long. Unmatched junction bases numbered 14, after V lost 5 bases and J lost 5 bases. The CDR3: CASSKGTGTGVRETQYF. CDR3 bases: TGTGCCAGCAGCAAAGGGACCGGGACAGGGGTTCGTGAGACCCAGTACTTC.

The V gene is TRBV20-1, the J gene TRBJ1-1, with D unclear. V shed 1 base and J shed 5 bases, with 5 bases lying between them. The CDR3 consists of 11 residues. Germline assignment: CDR1 DFQATT and CDR2 SNEGSKA (reference sequence). CDR3 in DNA: TGCAGTGCTAGAGGCGAGACTGAAGCTTTCTTT. Its translation is CSARGETEAFF.